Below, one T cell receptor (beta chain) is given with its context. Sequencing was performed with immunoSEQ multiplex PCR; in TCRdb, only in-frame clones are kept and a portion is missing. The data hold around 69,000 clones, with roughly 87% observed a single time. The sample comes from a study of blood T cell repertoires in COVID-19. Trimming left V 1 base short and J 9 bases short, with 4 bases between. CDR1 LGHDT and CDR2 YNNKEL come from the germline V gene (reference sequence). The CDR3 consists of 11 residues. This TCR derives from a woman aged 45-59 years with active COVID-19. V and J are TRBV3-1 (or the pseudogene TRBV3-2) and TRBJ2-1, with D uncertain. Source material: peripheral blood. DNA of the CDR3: TGTGCCAGCAGCCAAGCCAGTGAGCAGTTCTTC. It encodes CASSQASEQFF.